The T cell receptor beta chain described here comes from a study of CXCR3-negative and CXCR3-positive naive CD8 T cells. Study background: Each library gave roughly 1.6 +/- 0.3 million of about 150 million TRB reads.

Libraries of TRB cDNA were made by 5' RACE and carried UMIs. No DNA is given; TCRdb re-called the 5' RACE reads and lists each CDR3 protein once. Its table lists 150,000 to 180,000 distinct CDR3 sequences. Of note for this clonotype: As yet, its antigen is unknown.

Germline CDR1 is MDHEN and CDR2 is SYDVKM. The CDR3 covers 12 residues. Study-level results: CXCR3-positive naive cells carried more hydrophobic TRB CDR3s than CXCR3-negative naive cells did. Memory CD8+ cells had much lower diversity, and both naive subsets had comparably high diversity. Naive subsets did not differ in surface CD5, and the authors estimated TCR strength using properties of the TRB CDR3.

The chain carries TRBV28 and TRBJ2-1; no DNA is available, so the TRBD1 call from TCRdb remains unchecked. What was sequenced was naive CXCR3+ CD8+ T cells from blood. The subset: CD45RO-CCR7+CD27+CD95- naive CD8+ T cells expressing CXCR3 (TNR3+). The receptor was isolated from a human donor in good health. Some clones in this sample may be carry-over from other donors' samples. CDR3 region: CASSSGVYEQFF. The full variable domain, completed using reference TRBV28 and TRBJ2-1, is DVKVTQSSRYLVKRTGEKVFLECVQDMDHENMFWYRQDPGLGLRLIYFSYDVKMKEKGDIPEGYSVSREKKERFSLILESASTNQTSMYLCASSSGVYEQFFGPGTRLTVL.